Below are 19 T cell receptor beta chains sequenced from a single sample in a study of shared clonotypes between healthy human individuals. Clones were sequenced by immunoSEQ multiplex PCR, and TCRdb holds only the in-frame ones, with some missing. The table shows approximately 1,500,000 clones, with roughly 98% occurring only once. Source material: naive CD4+ T cells sorted from blood. Stated subset: CD45RA+ positively selected. Receptors were obtained from a man aged 30 to 45 in good health.

The rearrangement links TRBV11-2 to TRBJ2-7; D is ambiguous. The V gene lost 5 bases and the J gene lost 6 bases, with 14 bases spanning the gap. Per the germline V gene, CDR1 is SGHAT and CDR2 is FQNNGV. The CDR3 consists of 13 residues. In DNA, the CDR3 is TGTGCCAGCAGCAACACCCCTCGCTTCGAGCAGTACTTC. Its translation: CASSNTPRFEQYF.

V and J are TRBV7-6 and TRBJ2-3; 10 positions agree with TRBD2. Germline lookup yields CDR1 SGHVS and CDR2 FNYEAQ. With V trimmed by 1 base and J by 0 bases, 4 bases remained unmatched. The CDR3 extends over 17 amino acids. For the CDR3, the DNA is TGTGCCAGCAGCTTAGGCCGGACTAGCGGAAGCACAGATACGCAGTATTTT. Protein: CASSLGRTSGSTDTQYF.

This clone was seen a single time. The rearrangement joins TRBV19 to TRBJ2-5; D gene uncertain. V shed 0 bases and J shed 0 bases, with 5 bases lying between them. This CDR3 comprises 14 residues. Germline loops: CDR1 LNHDA, CDR2 SQIVND (reference sequence). The CDR3 coding sequence is TGTGCCAGTAGTATAGACCTAGACCAAGAGACCCAGTACTTC. It yields the protein CASSIDLDQETQYF.

The gene calls are TRBV25-1 and TRBJ2-1; D may be TRBD1 (6 bases). The V end lost 6 bases, the J end lost 8 bases, and 20 bases lay between the germline ends. CDR1 is MGHDK and CDR2 is SYGVNS in the germline V gene. The CDR3 consists of 15 residues. CDR3 coding DNA: TGTGCCAGCAGAGGAACCGGGACACCTTTCCATGAGCAGTTCTTC. Translation: CASRGTGTPFHEQFF.

The chain links TRBV15 to TRBJ1-1; TRBD1 is a possible D gene (5 bases). CDR3 length: 15 residues. Looked up from germline, CDR1 is LNHNV and CDR2 is YYDKDF (reference sequence). The V and J ends lost 3 bases and 8 bases respectively, with 19 bases between them. The CDR3, as DNA: TGTGCCACCAGCAGGGCACTCGGGGCAATCGGGGAAGCTTTCTTT. Translated, it gives CATSRALGAIGEAFF.

The V gene is TRBV7-2, the J gene TRBJ2-1, with unresolved D. This CDR3 has 15 amino acids. In germline, CDR1 is SGHTA, CDR2 FQGNSA. The V and J ends lost 0 bases and 0 bases respectively, with 6 bases between them. CDR3 DNA: TGTGCCAGCAGCTTAGCCCCAACCTCCTACAATGAGCAGTTCTTC. It codes for CASSLAPTSYNEQFF.

The chain links TRBV28 to TRBJ2-7; TRBD2 might be the D (5 bases). V lost 3 bases, J lost 0 bases, and 9 bases lay in between. Germline V gene lookup returns CDR1 MDHEN and CDR2 SYDVKM. There are 14 residues in the CDR3. The CDR3 DNA follows: TGTGCCAGCAGTTTTGGGCGGGTCTCCTACGAGCAGTACTTC. Amino acid sequence: CASSFGRVSYEQYF.

Worth noting for this clone: This sample also contains other DNA sequences that code for the same CDR3. The chain is built from TRBV9 and TRBJ1-5, with D possibly TRBD1 on 5 matching bases. Germline V gene data show CDR1 as SGDLS and CDR2 as YYNGEE. The CDR3 spans 15 residues. Trimming took 2 bases from V and 3 from J, leaving 12 bases between them. As DNA, the CDR3 is TGTGCCAGCAGCGTTGAGGGGTCTCACAATCAGCCCCAGCATTTT. Protein: CASSVEGSHNQPQHF.

The chain recombines TRBV7-9 with TRBJ2-5; 8 positions agree with TRBD2. The germline CDR1 and CDR2 sequences are SEHNR and FQNEAQ (reference sequence). After removal of 3 bases from V and 3 bases from J, the junction contained 6 bases not matched to a gene. This CDR3 has 15 residues. CDR3 sequence: CASSFILAVKETQYF. The CDR3 nucleotides are TGTGCCAGCAGCTTTATACTAGCGGTTAAAGAGACCCAGTACTTC. Together with reference TRBV7-9 and TRBJ2-5, the CDR3 gives the full variable domain: DTGVSQNPRHKITKRGQNVTFRCDPISEHNRLYWYRQTLGQGPEFLTYFQNEAQLEKSRLLSDRFSAERPKGSFSTLEIQRTEQGDSAMYLCASSFILAVKETQYFGPGTRLLVL.

The chain carries TRBV7-9 and TRBJ1-2; D unresolved. The CDR3 loop spans 15 amino acids. CDR1 and CDR2 (germline): SEHNR, FQNEAQ (reference sequence). Trimming shortened V by 5 bases and J by 5 bases, and 18 bases separated the two germline ends. This CDR3 reads CASSTSDGREYGYTF. The CDR3 DNA follows: TGTGCCAGCAGCACAAGCGATGGGAGGGAGTATGGCTACACCTTC.

This chain joins TRBV28 and TRBJ2-7; TRBD1 matches 8 bases. Trimming took 6 bases from V and 0 from J; bases not matched to a gene: 7. This CDR3 has 15 amino acids. The V gene's germline CDR1 is MDHEN and CDR2 SYDVKM. CDR3 in amino acids: CASSLGQGSSYEQYF. Written as DNA, the CDR3 is TGTGCCAGCAGCCTTGGACAGGGAAGCTCCTACGAGCAGTACTTC.

The chain is built from TRBV7-6 and TRBJ1-5; the D gene is possibly TRBD1 (6 bases). The CDR3 consists of 14 residues. Germline loops: CDR1 SGHVS, CDR2 FNYEAQ. V was pared by 2 bases and J by 7 bases, with 12 bases between. The CDR3 bases are TGTGCCAGCAGCTTAATCGTCAGGGGCCAGCCCCAGCATTTT. Residues: CASSLIVRGQPQHF.

The chain's CDR3 is CASSPQDSYGYTF. The CDR3 DNA is TGTGCCAGCAGCCCACAGGATTCCTATGGCTACACCTTC. The chain recombines TRBV11-2 with TRBJ1-2, with a weak D call TRBD1 (5 bases). Deletions cut 5 bases from V and 4 bases from J, with 11 bases between. CDR3 length equals 13 residues. Germline CDR1 SGHAT, CDR2 FQNNGV.

This clone came up once. V usage is TRBV11-2 and J usage is TRBJ2-7, with no clear D. V lost 1 base, J lost 7 bases, and 8 bases lay in between. The CDR3 extends over 12 amino acids. Germline V gives CDR1 SGHAT, CDR2 FQNNGV. The CDR3 sequence is CASSLGDWEQYF. DNA of the CDR3: TGTGCCAGCAGCTTAGGAGATTGGGAGCAGTACTTC.

This chain connects TRBV4-1 to TRBJ2-5, with D unresolved. V was pared by 1 base and J by 5 bases, with 20 bases between. This CDR3 spans 17 amino acids. Germline V gene sequence: CDR1 MGHRA, CDR2 YSYEKL. DNA for the CDR3: TGCGCCAGCAGCCAAGTCTCCATAACAGCAATCCGGGAGACCCAGTACTTC. Amino acids: CASSQVSITAIRETQYF.

This rearrangement joins TRBV19 to TRBJ1-1; a possible D gene is TRBD1 (6 bases). Germline CDR1 and CDR2: LNHDA and SQIVND (reference sequence). The CDR3 sequence is 15 residues long. The V end lost 0 bases, the J end lost 11 bases, and 19 bases lay between the germline ends. In DNA form, the CDR3 reads TGTGCCAGTAGTATAGATGGGGGGGGCGCTAGGACGGCTTTCTTT. Its translation: CASSIDGGGARTAFF.

The gene calls are TRBV5-5 and TRBJ2-1; no definite D call. Trimming removed 0 bases at V and 3 bases at J, with 7 bases between. The germline V gene has CDR1 SGHKS and CDR2 YYEKEE (reference sequence). This CDR3 has 14 amino acids. The CDR3 sequence: CASSLGRFYNEQFF. CDR3 coding DNA: TGTGCCAGCAGCTTGGGGAGATTCTACAATGAGCAGTTCTTC. Full variable domain (outside the CDR3, taken from reference TRBV5-5 and TRBJ2-1): DAGVTQSPTHLIKTRGQQVTLRCSPISGHKSVSWYQQVLGQGPQFIFQYYEKEERGRGNFPDRFSARQFPNYSSELNVNALLLGDSALYLCASSLGRFYNEQFFGPGTRLTVL.

The J gene is TRBJ2-1, the V gene TRBV5-4; 9 bases fit TRBD1. Germline V gives CDR1 SGHNT, CDR2 YYREEE (reference sequence). With V trimmed by 3 bases and J by 3 bases, 13 bases remained unmatched. CDR3 length: 18 amino acids. The CDR3 nucleotides are TGTGCCAGCAGCTACTTACTCCCCGGGACAGGGTACTACAATGAGCAGTTCTTC. Translating it yields CASSYLLPGTGYYNEQFF.

V usage is TRBV6-5 and J usage is TRBJ2-7, with 7 positions matching TRBD1. In germline, CDR1 is MNHEY, CDR2 SVGAGI. With 7 bases clipped from V and 2 bases from J, the junction kept 11 bases outside the gene matches. The CDR3 loop spans 15 amino acids. The CDR3 bases are TGTGCCAGCACCGACGACAGGGTAGGGACCTACGAGCAGTACTTC. Protein: CASTDDRVGTYEQYF.